Below, 11 T cell receptor beta chains from the same sample are listed, as sequenced in a study of T cell clonotyping in hematopoietic cell transplantation. Libraries were prepared by immunoSEQ multiplex PCR; TCRdb keeps only in-frame clonotypes and omits some of them. The sample has about 41,000 clones, roughly 80% seen once; the top ten hold around 5.3%. Time point denoted: recipient sample about 28 days before transplant, after cytoreduction. This specimen was peripheral blood mononuclear cells, taken before stem cell transplant. These receptors all stem from a man in his sixties with myelodysplastic syndrome. Some clones in this sample may be carry-over from other donors' samples.

The genes are TRBV27 and TRBJ1-6, with 9 bases that match TRBD1. Germline CDR1 is MNHEY and CDR2 is SMNVEV (reference sequence). The trim removed 1 base at V and 7 bases at J, leaving 2 bases unmatched. The CDR3 is 15 residues long. The CDR3 sequence: CASSLWGTGNSPLHF. For the CDR3, the DNA is TGTGCCAGCAGTTTATGGGGGACAGGGAATTCACCCCTCCACTTT.

This clone has a handful of counts. J is TRBJ1-5 and V is TRBV19; possible D gene TRBD1, 5 bases. The V and J ends lost 2 bases and 2 bases respectively, with 16 bases between them. Germline V gene data show CDR1 as LNHDA and CDR2 as SQIVND (reference sequence). This CDR3 contains 17 residues. CDR3 nucleotide sequence: TGTGCCAGTAGTATACAGGCGACAGCTTATGGCAATCAGCCCCAGCATTTT. Translated: CASSIQATAYGNQPQHF.

The chain uses TRBV4-3 and TRBJ2-1; 8 bases map to TRBD2. The CDR3 consists of 16 residues. CDR1 is LGHNA and CDR2 is YSLEER in the germline V gene. The V segment lost 0 bases and the J segment 7 bases; nucleotides outside the gene matches: 8. In nucleotides, the CDR3 is TGCGCCAGCAGCCAAGATCCGGGGGGGCCTTGGAATGAGCAGTTCTTC. Translated, it gives CASSQDPGGPWNEQFF.

The rearrangement links TRBV30 to TRBJ2-5; D is unclear. V dropped 1 base and J dropped 1 base, with 7 bases sitting between them. The CDR3 runs to 13 residues. Germline V lookup: CDR1 GTSNPN, CDR2 SVGIG (reference sequence). The chain's CDR3 is CAWSERVQETQYF. Here the CDR3 DNA reads TGTGCCTGGAGTGAGAGAGTCCAAGAGACCCAGTACTTC. The variable domain in full, with the rest retrieved from reference TRBV30 and TRBJ2-5, is SQTIHQWPATLVQPVGSPLSLECTVEGTSNPNLYWYRQAAGRGLQLLFYSVGIGQISSEVPQNLSASRPQDRQFILSSKKLLLSDSGFYLCAWSERVQETQYFGPGTRLLVL.

This chain uses TRBV10-3 with TRBJ1-2, with a tentative D call TRBD1 (6 bases). Between the trimmed V and J ends, which lost 9 bases and 4 bases, there was a span of 15 bases. Germline CDR1 is ENHRY and CDR2 is SYGVKD. The CDR3 spans 13 residues. CDR3 coding DNA: TGTGCCATGGGATTCGGGGGGCCCTATGGCTACACCTTC. It translates to CAMGFGGPYGYTF.

The CDR3, as DNA: TGTGCCAGCAGCTTAAATTTCGGCAGGGTCGATGAAAAACTGTTTTTT. Its translation: CASSLNFGRVDEKLFF. V usage is TRBV7-2 and J usage is TRBJ1-4, with a possible D match to TRBD1 (5 bases). The V gene's germline CDR1 is SGHTA and CDR2 FQGNSA. Trimming took 2 bases from V and 6 from J, leaving 16 bases between them. The CDR3 loop spans 16 amino acids.

This chain joins TRBV29-1 and TRBJ1-1; TRBD1 might be the D (6 bases). V was shortened by 7 bases and J by 0 bases, with 12 bases between the two germline ends. The V gene's germline CDR1 is SQVTM and CDR2 ANQGSEA. The CDR3 has 13 amino acids. The CDR3 region has the DNA TGCAGCGGAAAACAGGGCTTGAACACTGAAGCTTTCTTT. It specifies CSGKQGLNTEAFF. Full variable domain (outside the CDR3, taken from reference TRBV29-1 and TRBJ1-1): SAVISQKPSRDICQRGTSLTIQCQVDSQVTMMFWYRQQPGQSLTLIATANQGSEATYESGFVIDKFPISRPNLTFSTLTVSNMSPEDSSIYLCSGKQGLNTEAFFGQGTRLTVV.

This clone was observed once. The gene calls are TRBV14 and TRBJ1-2; no reliable D call. Germline V CDR1 and CDR2: SGHDN, FVKESK. The CDR3 consists of 15 residues. The V end lost 4 bases, the J end lost 8 bases, and 20 bases lay between the germline ends. The CDR3 nucleotides read TGTGCCAGCAGCCCAAGTGGATCGGGAATACGGGGCTACACCTTC. Protein product: CASSPSGSGIRGYTF.

The chain recombines TRBV10-2 with TRBJ1-2; D remains ambiguous. Trimming shortened V by 1 base and J by 0 bases, and 12 bases separated the two germline ends. In germline, CDR1 is WSHSY, CDR2 SAAADI. This CDR3 comprises 16 residues. The CDR3 region has the DNA TGCGCCAGCAGTGAGTTGGCGGGAATAGCTAACTATGGCTACACCTTC. It encodes CASSELAGIANYGYTF.

The J gene is TRBJ1-3, the V gene TRBV5-4, with D perhaps TRBD1 (5 bases). V lost 1 base and J 4 bases, leaving 12 bases between the germline ends. Germline lookup yields CDR1 SGHNT and CDR2 YYREEE (reference sequence). The CDR3 spans 15 residues. The CDR3 coding sequence is TGTGCCAGCAGCTTGCCCGGGACGGCAGGAAACACCATATATTTT. Amino acid sequence: CASSLPGTAGNTIYF.

This chain uses TRBV9 with TRBJ2-5, with a possible D match to TRBD1 (5 bases). Germline V gene data show CDR1 as SGDLS and CDR2 as YYNGEE. This CDR3 comprises 14 residues. Trimming removed 0 bases at V and 1 base at J, with 7 bases between. The CDR3 nucleotides are TGTGCCAGCAGCGTAGGGGGCGTCCAAGAGACCCAGTACTTC. It encodes CASSVGGVQETQYF.